This T cell receptor beta chain was sequenced in a study of cytomegalovirus exposure and HLA in healthy donors. Overall study findings and caveats: More clonal expansion characterized HLA-associated TCR beta chains than equally common others in a later analysis. The later analysis indicated that the majority of CMV-associated TCR beta chains appeared HLA-restricted.

For this clone: Antigen: not known.

In the PCR, 60 Vbeta and 13 Jbeta primers were used. This table comes from immunoSEQ multiplex PCR, and its TCRdb copy is limited to in-frame clones, with some not included. The data show around 85,000 clones, about 69% seen once. This sequence was found in a man aged 55 to 70 in good health and CMV-seronegative. The sequencing input was PBMCs.

The CDR3 DNA reads TGCGCCAGCAGCTTGGCGGGGATAGATAATTCACCCCTCCACTTT. This codes for CASSLAGIDNSPLHF. V is TRBV5-1 and J is TRBJ1-6; D ambiguous. The germline V and J ends were trimmed by 0 bases and 5 bases, with 9 bases remaining between them. CDR3 length equals 15 residues. Germline CDR1 is SGHRS and CDR2 is YFSETQ.